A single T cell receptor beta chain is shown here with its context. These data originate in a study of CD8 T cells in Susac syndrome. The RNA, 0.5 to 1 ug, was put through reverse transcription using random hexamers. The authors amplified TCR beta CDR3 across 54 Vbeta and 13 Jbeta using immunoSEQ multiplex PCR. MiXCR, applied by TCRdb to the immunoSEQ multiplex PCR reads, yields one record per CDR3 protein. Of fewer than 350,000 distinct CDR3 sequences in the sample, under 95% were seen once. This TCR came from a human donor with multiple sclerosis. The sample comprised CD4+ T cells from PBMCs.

CDR3 nucleotide sequence: TGCAGTGCTAGAGGAATGGGACTCTCCTACGAGCAGTACTTC. Protein sequence: CSARGMGLSYEQYF. J is TRBJ2-7 and V is TRBV20-1; D may be TRBD2 (6 bases). Trimming removed 1 base from V and 0 bases from J, with 10 bases in between. Germline V gives CDR1 DFQATT, CDR2 SNEGSKA (reference sequence). The CDR3 has 14 residues.